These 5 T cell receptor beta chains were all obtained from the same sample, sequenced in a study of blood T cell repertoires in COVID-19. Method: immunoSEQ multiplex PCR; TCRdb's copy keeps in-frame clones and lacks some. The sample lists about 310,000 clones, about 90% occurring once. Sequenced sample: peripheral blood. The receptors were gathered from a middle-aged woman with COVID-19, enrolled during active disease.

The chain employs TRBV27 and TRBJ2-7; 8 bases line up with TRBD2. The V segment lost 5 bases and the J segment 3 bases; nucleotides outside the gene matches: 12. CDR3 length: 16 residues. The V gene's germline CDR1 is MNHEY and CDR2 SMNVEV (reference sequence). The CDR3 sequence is CASSGRGGPQFYEQYF. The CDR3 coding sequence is TGTGCCAGCAGTGGCCGCGGGGGGCCACAATTCTACGAGCAGTACTTC.

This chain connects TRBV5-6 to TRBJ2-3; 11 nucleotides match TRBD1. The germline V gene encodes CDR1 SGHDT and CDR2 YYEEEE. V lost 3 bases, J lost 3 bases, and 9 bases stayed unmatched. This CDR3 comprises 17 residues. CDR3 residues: CASSSPGQGDWTDTQYF. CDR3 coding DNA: TGTGCCAGCAGCTCACCGGGACAGGGGGACTGGACAGATACGCAGTATTTT.

The CDR3 loop reads CASSQRQGIFIATNEKLFF. Written as DNA, the CDR3 is TGTGCCAGCAGTCAACGACAGGGGATATTTATTGCAACTAATGAAAAACTGTTTTTT. The V and J genes are TRBV28 and TRBJ1-4; TRBD1 matches 8 bases. J gave up 0 bases and V 5 bases, and 14 bases lay outside the gene matches. Germline assignment: CDR1 MDHEN and CDR2 SYDVKM. The length of the CDR3 is 19 residues.

The chain's CDR3 is CASSPGGSGNTIYF. The CDR3 DNA reads as TGTGCCAGCAGTCCGGGGGGGTCTGGAAACACCATATATTTT. V usage is TRBV28 and J usage is TRBJ1-3, with D perhaps matching TRBD1 (5 bases). Germline assignment: CDR1 MDHEN and CDR2 SYDVKM. Trimming stripped 5 bases from V and 1 base from J, with 9 bases between. This CDR3 region has 14 residues.

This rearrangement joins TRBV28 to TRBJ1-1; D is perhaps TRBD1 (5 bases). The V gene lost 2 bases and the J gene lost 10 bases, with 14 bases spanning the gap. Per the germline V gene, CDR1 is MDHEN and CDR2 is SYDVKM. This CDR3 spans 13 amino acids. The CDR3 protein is CASSLRGAWGAFF. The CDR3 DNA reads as TGTGCCAGCAGTTTAAGGGGTGCCTGGGGAGCTTTCTTT.